This T cell receptor (beta chain) was profiled in a study of CD4 and CD8 cells across lung adenocarcinoma regions (dated by TCRdb to between 2018 and 2020). Background for the entire study: Intratumor heterogeneity of the T cell receptor repertoire was examined by comparing tumor centers with tumor margins.

The CDR3, cysteine through phenylalanine, is 17 amino acids long. Only CDR3 DNA is held: 51 bases, read in frame from base 1. Sequences MNHEY (CDR1) and SMNVEV (CDR2) are obtained from the germline V gene (reference sequence). V loses 3 bases, J loses 4 bases, and the germline ends lie 20 bases apart. The donors were patients who had localized lung adenocarcinoma, which is a subtype of non-small cell lung cancer. The margins of localized lung adenocarcinomas were where the samples came from. For TCR repertoire analysis, CD4+ T cells taken from tumor tissue were profiled apart from CD8+ T cells. The library was prepared using PCR. These reads were obtained on a HiSeq X Ten. TCRdb ran its own pipeline on the public reads, namely fastp trimming at Q25 and MiXCR clone calling, and kept in-frame beta chains. Each CDR3 protein gets just one entry, which takes the most common genes and DNA from the rows behind it. This sample comprises 3,000 to 4,500 distinct CDR3 sequences, 56% of them detected only once. The ten largest clonotypes hold 20% to 25% of the sample.

In regard to this clonotype: Its antigen target is currently unknown. Base qualities are not recorded, but no much larger clone differs from it by a single base.

The chain is encoded by TRBV27 joined to TRBJ2-3, and perhaps TRBD2 as D gene, on 6 matching bases. The sample was CD4+ T cells from the margin of a lung tumor. This specimen's cell subset or site label, interpreted: tumor margin region. This clonotype originated in a female donor with lung adenocarcinoma. The CD4 and CD8 labels of this study may be unreliable. The nucleotides read TGTGCCAGCAGTTTCAACCCTCTAGCGCTTGGGGCAGATACGCAGTATTTT. Its protein is CASSFNPLALGADTQYF.